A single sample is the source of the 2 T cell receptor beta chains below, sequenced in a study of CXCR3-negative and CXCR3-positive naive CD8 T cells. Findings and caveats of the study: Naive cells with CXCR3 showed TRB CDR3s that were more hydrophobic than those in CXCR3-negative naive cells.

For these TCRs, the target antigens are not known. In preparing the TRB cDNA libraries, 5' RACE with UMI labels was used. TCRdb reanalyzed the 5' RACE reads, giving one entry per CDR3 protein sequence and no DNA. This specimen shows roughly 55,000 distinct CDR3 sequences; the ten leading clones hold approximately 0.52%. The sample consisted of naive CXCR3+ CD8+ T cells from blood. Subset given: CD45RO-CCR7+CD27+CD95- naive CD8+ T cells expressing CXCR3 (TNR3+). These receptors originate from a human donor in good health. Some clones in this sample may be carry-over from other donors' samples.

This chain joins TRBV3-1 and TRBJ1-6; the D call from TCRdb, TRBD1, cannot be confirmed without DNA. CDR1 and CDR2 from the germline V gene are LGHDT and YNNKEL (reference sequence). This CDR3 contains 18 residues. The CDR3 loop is CASSHGGQLISYNSPLHF.

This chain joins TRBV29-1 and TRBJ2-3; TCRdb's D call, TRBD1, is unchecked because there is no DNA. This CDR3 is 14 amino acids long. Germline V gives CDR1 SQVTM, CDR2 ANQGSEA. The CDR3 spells CSVEDPQVFNTQYF.